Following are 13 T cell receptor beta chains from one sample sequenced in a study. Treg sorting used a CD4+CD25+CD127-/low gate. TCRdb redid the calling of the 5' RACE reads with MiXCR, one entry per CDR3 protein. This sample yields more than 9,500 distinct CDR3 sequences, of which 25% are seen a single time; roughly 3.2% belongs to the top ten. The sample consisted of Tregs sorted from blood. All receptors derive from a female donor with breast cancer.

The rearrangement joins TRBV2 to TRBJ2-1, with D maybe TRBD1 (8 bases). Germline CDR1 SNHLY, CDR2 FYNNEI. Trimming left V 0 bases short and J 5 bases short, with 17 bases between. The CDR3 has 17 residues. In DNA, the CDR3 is TGTGCCAGCAGTGAAGCAGTTGGACAGGGAGGGGACAATGAGCAGTTCTTC. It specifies CASSEAVGQGGDNEQFF.

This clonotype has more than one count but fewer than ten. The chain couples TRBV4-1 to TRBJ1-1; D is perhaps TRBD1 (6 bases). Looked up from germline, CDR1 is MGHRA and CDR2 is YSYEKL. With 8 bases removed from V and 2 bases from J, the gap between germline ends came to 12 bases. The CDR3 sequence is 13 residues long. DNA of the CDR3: TGCGCCAGCGGACGGACAGTCAACACTGAAGCTTTCTTT. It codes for CASGRTVNTEAFF.

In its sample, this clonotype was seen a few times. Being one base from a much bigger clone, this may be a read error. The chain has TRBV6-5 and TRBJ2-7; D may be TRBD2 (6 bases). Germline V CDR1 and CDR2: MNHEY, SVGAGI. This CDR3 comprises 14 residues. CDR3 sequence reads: CASSYRLTDYGQYF. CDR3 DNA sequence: TGTGCCAGCAGTTACCGGCTGACGGACTACGGGCAGTACTTC.

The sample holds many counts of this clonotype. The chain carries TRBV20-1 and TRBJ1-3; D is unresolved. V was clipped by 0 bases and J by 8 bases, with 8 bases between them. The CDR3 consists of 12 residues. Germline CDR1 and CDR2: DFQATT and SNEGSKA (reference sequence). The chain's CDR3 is CSARDRDYTIYF. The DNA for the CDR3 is TGCAGTGCTAGAGACAGAGACTACACCATATATTTT.

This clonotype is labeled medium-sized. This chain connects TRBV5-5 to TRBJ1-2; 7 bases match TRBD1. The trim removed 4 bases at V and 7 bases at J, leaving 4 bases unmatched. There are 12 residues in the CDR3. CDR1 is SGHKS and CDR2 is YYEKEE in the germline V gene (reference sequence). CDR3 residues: CASSAGTAGYTF. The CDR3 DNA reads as TGTGCCAGCAGCGCTGGGACAGCTGGCTACACCTTC.

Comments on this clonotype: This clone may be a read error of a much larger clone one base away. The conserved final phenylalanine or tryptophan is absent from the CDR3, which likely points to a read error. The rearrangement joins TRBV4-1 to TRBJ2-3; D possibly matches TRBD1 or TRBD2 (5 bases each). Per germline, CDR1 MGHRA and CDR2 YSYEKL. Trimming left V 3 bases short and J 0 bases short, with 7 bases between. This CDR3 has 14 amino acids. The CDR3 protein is CASSQGPSTDTQYS. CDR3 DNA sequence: TGCGCCAGCAGCCAGGGACCGAGCACAGATACGCAGTATTCT.

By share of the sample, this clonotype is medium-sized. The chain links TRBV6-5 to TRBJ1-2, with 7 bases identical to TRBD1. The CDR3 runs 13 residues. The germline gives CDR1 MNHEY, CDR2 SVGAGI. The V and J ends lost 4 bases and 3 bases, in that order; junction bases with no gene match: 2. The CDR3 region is CASSLTGDYGYTF. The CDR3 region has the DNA TGTGCCAGCAGTTTAACAGGGGACTATGGCTACACCTTC.

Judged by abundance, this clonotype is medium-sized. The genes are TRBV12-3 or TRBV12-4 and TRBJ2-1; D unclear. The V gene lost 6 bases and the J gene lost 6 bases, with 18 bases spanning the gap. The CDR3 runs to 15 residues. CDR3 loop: CASRSSGLGLNEQFF. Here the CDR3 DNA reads TGTGCCAGCAGGAGTTCTGGGCTAGGTCTCAATGAGCAGTTCTTC.

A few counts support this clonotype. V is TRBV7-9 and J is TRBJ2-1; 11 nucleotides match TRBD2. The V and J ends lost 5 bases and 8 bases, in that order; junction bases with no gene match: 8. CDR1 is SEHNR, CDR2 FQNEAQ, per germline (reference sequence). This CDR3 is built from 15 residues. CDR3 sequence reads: CASSPPSGRWYEQFF. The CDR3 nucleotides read TGTGCCAGCAGCCCTCCTAGCGGGAGGTGGTATGAGCAGTTCTTC.

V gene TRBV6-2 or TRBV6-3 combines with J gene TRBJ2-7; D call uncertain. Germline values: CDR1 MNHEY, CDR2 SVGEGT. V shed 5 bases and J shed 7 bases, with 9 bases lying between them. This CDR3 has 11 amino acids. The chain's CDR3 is CASSGYGEQYF. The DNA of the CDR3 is TGTGCCAGCAGTGGCTACGGAGAGCAGTACTTC.

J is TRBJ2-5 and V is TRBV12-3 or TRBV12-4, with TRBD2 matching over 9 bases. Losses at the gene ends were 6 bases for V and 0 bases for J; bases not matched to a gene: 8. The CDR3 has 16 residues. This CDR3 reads CASSPSGGRDQETQYF. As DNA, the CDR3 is TGTGCCAGCAGCCCTTCGGGCGGGAGGGACCAAGAGACCCAGTACTTC.

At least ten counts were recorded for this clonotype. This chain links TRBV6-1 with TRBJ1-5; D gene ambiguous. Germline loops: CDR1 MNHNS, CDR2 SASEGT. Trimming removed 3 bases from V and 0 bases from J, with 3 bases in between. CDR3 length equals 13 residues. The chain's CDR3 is CASSDYSNQPQHF. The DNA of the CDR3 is TGTGCCAGCAGTGATTATAGCAATCAGCCCCAGCATTTT.

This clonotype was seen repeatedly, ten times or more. This CDR3 is CASSYDRLAGGTGELFF. CDR3 sequence (DNA): TGTGCCAGCAGTTACGATAGGCTAGCGGGAGGAACCGGGGAGCTGTTTTTT. J is TRBJ2-2 and V is TRBV6-5; 11 nucleotides match TRBD2. The V segment lost 2 bases and the J segment 5 bases; nucleotides outside the gene matches: 7. Per germline, CDR1 MNHEY and CDR2 SVGAGI. CDR3 length equals 17 residues.